This T cell receptor (beta chain) was sequenced in a study of blood T cell repertoires in COVID-19. Background on the study: Sites in the United States, Italy and Spain provided acute and convalescent COVID-19 samples.

J lost 5 bases, V lost 5 bases, and 8 bases had no gene match. Germline V gene lookup returns CDR1 MDHEN and CDR2 SYDVKM. The CDR3 is 14 residues long. The table came from immunoSEQ multiplex PCR; TCRdb's copy has only in-frame clones and leaves some out. Of under 100,000 clones listed, roughly 89% are singletons. This sequence originates from a young man with acute or convalescent COVID-19. Sequencing used peripheral blood. This chain links TRBV28 with TRBJ2-5, with 7 bases lining up with TRBD1. DNA of the CDR3: TGTGCCAGCAGTAAGACAGGGAGAGTCGAGACCCAGTACTTC. Encoded protein: CASSKTGRVETQYF. Complete variable domain (other parts from reference TRBV28 and TRBJ2-5): DVKVTQSSRYLVKRTGEKVFLECVQDMDHENMFWYRQDPGLGLRLIYFSYDVKMKEKGDIPEGYSVSREKKERFSLILESASTNQTSMYLCASSKTGRVETQYFGPGTRLLVL.